This TCR beta chain was identified during a study of CD4+ T cells in melanoma. The CDR3 runs 18 residues. Looked up from germline, CDR1 is LGHNA and CDR2 is YNFKEQ. V lost 0 bases and J lost 2; bases outside the gene matches: 11. Profiled with immunoSEQ multiplex PCR; TCRdb holds only in-frame clones, not every one. The sample includes around 100,000 clones, roughly 90% of them seen just once. The receptor was derived from a human donor with melanoma. J is TRBJ2-7 and V is TRBV4-2; 9 bases match TRBD2. The sample was peripheral blood. CDR3 coding DNA: TGTGCCAGCAGCCAAGAGTACGCGGGGGGGATCAGGGCCTACGAGCAGTACTTC. Protein product: CASSQEYAGGIRAYEQYF.